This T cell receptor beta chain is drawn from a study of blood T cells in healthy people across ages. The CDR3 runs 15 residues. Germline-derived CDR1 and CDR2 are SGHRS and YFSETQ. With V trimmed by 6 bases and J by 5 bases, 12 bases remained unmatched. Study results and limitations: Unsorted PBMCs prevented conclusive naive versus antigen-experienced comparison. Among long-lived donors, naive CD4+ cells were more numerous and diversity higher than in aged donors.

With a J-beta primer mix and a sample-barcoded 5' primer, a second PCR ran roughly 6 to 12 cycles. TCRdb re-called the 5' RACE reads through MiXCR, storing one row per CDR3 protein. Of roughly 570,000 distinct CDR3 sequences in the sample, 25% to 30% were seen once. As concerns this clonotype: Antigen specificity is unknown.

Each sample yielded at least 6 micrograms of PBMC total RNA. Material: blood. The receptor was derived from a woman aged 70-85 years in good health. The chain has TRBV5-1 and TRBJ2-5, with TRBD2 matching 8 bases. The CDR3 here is CASILTGLAYETQYF. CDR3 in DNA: TGCGCCAGCATCCTGACAGGACTAGCCTACGAGACCCAGTACTTC.